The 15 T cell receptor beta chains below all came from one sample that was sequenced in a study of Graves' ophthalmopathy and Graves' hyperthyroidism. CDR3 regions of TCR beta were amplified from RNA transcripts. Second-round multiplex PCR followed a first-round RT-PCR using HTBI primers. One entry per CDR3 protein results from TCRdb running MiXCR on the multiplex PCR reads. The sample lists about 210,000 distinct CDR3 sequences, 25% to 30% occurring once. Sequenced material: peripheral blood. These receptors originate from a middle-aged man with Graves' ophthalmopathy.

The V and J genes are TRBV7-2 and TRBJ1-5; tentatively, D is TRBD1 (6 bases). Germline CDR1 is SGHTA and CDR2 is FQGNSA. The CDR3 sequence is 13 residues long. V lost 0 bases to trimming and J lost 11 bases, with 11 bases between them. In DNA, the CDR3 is TGTGCCAGCAGCTTAGCGGGGGCCTCGGCCCAGCATTTT. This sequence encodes CASSLAGASAQHF.

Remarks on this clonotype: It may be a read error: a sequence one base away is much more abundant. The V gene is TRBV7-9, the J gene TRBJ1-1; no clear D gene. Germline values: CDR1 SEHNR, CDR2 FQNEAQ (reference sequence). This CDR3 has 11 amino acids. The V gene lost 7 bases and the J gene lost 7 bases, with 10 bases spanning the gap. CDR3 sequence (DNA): TGTGCCAGCAACTCAAGCCTTGAAGCTTTCTTT. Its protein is CASNSSLEAFF.

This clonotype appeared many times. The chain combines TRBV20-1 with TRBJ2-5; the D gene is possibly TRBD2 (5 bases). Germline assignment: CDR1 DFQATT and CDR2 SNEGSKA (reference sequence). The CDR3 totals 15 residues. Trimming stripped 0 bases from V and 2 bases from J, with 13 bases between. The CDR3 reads CSARDSRTVQETQYF. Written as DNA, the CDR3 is TGCAGTGCTAGAGATAGTAGGACTGTACAAGAGACCCAGTACTTC.

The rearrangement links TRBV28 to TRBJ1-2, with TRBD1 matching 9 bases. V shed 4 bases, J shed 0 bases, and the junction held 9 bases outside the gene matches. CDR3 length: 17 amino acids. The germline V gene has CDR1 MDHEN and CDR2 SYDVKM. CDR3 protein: CASSSFTWTGANYGYTF. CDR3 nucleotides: TGTGCCAGCAGTTCATTTACCTGGACAGGGGCTAACTATGGCTACACCTTC.

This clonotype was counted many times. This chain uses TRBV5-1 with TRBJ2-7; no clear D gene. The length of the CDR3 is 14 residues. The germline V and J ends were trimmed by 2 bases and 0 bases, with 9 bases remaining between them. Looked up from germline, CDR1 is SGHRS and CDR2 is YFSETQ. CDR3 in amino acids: CASSFTGFSYEQYF. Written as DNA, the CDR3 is TGCGCCAGCAGCTTCACGGGCTTCTCCTACGAGCAGTACTTC.

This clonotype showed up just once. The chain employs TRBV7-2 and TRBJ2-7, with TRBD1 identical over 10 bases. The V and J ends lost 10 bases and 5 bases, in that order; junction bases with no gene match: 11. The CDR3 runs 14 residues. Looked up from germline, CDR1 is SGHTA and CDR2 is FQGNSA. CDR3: CATRGGTGDHEQYF. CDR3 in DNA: TGTGCCACCCGGGGCGGGACAGGGGACCACGAGCAGTACTTC.

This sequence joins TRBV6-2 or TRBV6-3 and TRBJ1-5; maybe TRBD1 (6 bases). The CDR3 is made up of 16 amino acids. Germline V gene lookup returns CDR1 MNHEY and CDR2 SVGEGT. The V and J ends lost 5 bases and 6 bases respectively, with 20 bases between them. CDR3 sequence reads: CASSGLIGGLGQPQHF. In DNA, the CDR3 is TGTGCCAGCAGTGGATTAATCGGGGGGCTAGGTCAGCCCCAGCATTTT.

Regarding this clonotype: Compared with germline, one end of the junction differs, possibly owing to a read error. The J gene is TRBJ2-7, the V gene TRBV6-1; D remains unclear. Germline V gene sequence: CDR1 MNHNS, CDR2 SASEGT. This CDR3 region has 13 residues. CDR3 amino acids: CASSLSQPNELYF. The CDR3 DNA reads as TGTGCCAGCTCCCTTTCACAACCCAACGAGCTGTACTTC.

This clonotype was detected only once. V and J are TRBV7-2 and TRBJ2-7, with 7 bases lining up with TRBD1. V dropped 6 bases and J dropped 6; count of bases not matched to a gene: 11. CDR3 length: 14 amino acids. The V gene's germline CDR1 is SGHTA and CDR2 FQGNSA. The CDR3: CASSLRQGVGEQYF. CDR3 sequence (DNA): TGTGCCAGCAGTTTACGTCAGGGGGTAGGCGAGCAGTACTTC.

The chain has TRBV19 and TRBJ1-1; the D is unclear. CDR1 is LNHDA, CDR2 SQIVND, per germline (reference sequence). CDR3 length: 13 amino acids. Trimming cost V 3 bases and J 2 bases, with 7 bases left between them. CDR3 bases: TGTGCCAGTAGTATTATTCCAAACACTGAAGCTTTCTTT. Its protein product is CASSIIPNTEAFF.

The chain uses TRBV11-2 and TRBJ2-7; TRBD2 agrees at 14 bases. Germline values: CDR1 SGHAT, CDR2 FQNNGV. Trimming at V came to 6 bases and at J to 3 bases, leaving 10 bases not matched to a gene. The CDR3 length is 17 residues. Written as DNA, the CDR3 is TGTGCCAGCAGTGGACTAGCGGGAGGCCGCTCGGGCTACGAGCAGTACTTC. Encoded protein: CASSGLAGGRSGYEQYF.

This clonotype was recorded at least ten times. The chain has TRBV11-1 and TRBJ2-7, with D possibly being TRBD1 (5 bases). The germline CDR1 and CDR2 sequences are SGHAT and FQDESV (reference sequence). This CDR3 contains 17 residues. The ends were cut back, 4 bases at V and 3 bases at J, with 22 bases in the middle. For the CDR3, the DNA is TGTGCCAGCAGCTCAACCAGGGTTACGGGCGGAATCTACGAGCAGTACTTC. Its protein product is CASSSTRVTGGIYEQYF.

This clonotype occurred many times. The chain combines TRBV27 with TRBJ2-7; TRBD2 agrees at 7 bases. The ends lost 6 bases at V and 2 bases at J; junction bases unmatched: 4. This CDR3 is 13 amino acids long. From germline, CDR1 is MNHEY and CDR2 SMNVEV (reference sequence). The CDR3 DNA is TGTGCCAGCAGCCTAGCGGAGGCCTACGAGCAGTACTTC. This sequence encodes CASSLAEAYEQYF.

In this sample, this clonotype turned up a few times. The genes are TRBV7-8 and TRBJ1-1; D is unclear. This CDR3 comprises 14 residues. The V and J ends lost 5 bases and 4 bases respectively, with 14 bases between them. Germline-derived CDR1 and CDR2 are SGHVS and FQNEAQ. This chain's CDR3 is CASSIYSHPTEAFF. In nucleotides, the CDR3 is TGTGCCAGCAGCATCTACTCCCATCCCACTGAAGCTTTCTTT.

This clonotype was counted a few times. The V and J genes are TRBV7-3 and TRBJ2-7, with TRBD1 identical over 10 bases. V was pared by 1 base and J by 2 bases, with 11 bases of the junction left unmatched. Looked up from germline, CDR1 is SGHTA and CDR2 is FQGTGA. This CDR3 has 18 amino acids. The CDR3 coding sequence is TGTGCCAGCAGCTTAAAGTGGTCGGGACAGGGGCGAGCCTACGAGCAGTACTTC. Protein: CASSLKWSGQGRAYEQYF.